This T cell receptor (beta chain) was recorded in a study of control samples from healthy donors and cancer patients (dated by TCRdb to 2018 to 2021). At the junction V is shortened by 1 base and J by 1 base, with 12 bases in between. Including the terminal cysteine and phenylalanine, the CDR3 comprises 16 residues. Just CDR3 DNA is preserved here, 48 bases in frame from base 1. According to the germline V gene, CDR1 reads SGHNT and CDR2 reads YENEEA. The library was produced with the immunoSEQ multiplex PCR assay. TCRdb retrieved this table from immuneACCESS and kept in-frame rearrangements only. Not all clones are present; in checked studies, unresolved V genes account for under half, and no reason is known for the remainder. The sample table shows under 200,000 clones, and roughly 95% are seen once. The ten largest account for approximately 0.93% of the sample. Of note for this clone: Its antigen specificity is not known. No base quality values were provided; no much bigger clone lies one nucleotide off.

The material sequenced was blood. The receptor was isolated from a young woman in good health. The rearrangement combines TRBV11-3 with TRBJ2-3; the D gene is possibly TRBD1, with 6 bases matching. CDR3 region: CASSLAQGLGTDTQYF. Here is the DNA: TGTGCCAGCAGCTTAGCACAGGGTCTTGGCACAGATACGCAGTATTTT.